A single sample is the source of the 27 T cell receptor beta chains below, sequenced in a study of beta chain features in type 1 diabetes. Findings and limits, study-wide: The study found moderately but significantly shorter TCRB CDR3s in all four CD4+ subsets of Type 1 diabetes patients.

Of the isolated RNA, all was reverse transcribed, and so the sequenced material was expressed TCRB transcripts. TCRdb's copy holds only in-frame clones and misses some; the assay was immunoSEQ multiplex PCR. The data show 500,000 to 650,000 clones, with under 15% seen just once and roughly 0.12% held by the top ten. Their antigens remain unidentified. The sequencing sample was made of naive CD4+ T cells from blood. Receptors were obtained from a man aged 30 to 45 with type 1 diabetes.

The V call is TRBV4-1, the J call TRBJ2-5; TRBD2 aligns across 9 bases. Trimming removed 2 bases from V and 0 bases from J; junction bases left unmatched: 7. Germline V gene data show CDR1 as MGHRA and CDR2 as YSYEKL. CDR3 length: 17 residues. The chain's CDR3 is CASSQLVAGGYQETQYF. As DNA, the CDR3 is TGCGCCAGCAGCCAATTGGTGGCGGGGGGGTACCAAGAGACCCAGTACTTC.

V gene TRBV29-1 combines with J gene TRBJ1-1; no firm D call. CDR1 and CDR2 (germline): SQVTM, ANQGSEA. The CDR3 runs to 13 residues. V was shortened by 0 bases and J by 8 bases, with 13 bases between the two germline ends. Here the CDR3 reads CSVEDPIRLEAFF. CDR3 nucleotide sequence: TGCAGCGTTGAAGATCCCATCAGACTAGAAGCTTTCTTT.

The chain is built from TRBV27 and TRBJ1-6, with 8 bases identical to TRBD1. Germline loops: CDR1 MNHEY, CDR2 SMNVEV (reference sequence). The CDR3 is 17 residues long. V was clipped by 7 bases and J by 0 bases; unmatched bases: 8. DNA for the CDR3: TGTGCCAGCACCAACCACAGGGGGAGCTCCTATAATTCACCCCTCCACTTT. Protein: CASTNHRGSSYNSPLHF.

The chain couples TRBV5-4 to TRBJ2-1, with TRBD1 matching over 7 bases. The CDR3 has 15 residues. Germline CDR1 and CDR2: SGHNT and YYREEE (reference sequence). Trimming took 4 bases from V and 3 from J; bases not matched to a gene: 7. Written as DNA, the CDR3 is TGTGCCAGCAGCACAGGACAGGCGCTCTACAATGAGCAGTTCTTC. Translated: CASSTGQALYNEQFF.

The V gene is TRBV19, the J gene TRBJ1-4; weak D call: TRBD1 (5 bases). This CDR3 is built from 14 residues. CDR1 LNHDA and CDR2 SQIVND come from the germline V gene (reference sequence). V lost 5 bases and J lost 5, with 12 bases in between. The CDR3 nucleotides are TGTGCCAGTAGTCCAGGGCAGGAGAATGAAAAACTGTTTTTT. The encoded protein is CASSPGQENEKLFF.

This chain uses TRBV29-1 with TRBJ1-2; 9 positions match TRBD1. CDR1 SQVTM and CDR2 ANQGSEA come from the germline V gene. The CDR3 extends over 10 amino acids. V gave up 7 bases and J gave up 13 bases; unmatched junction bases: 7. The CDR3 reads CSAAGQGPTF. The CDR3 DNA follows: TGCAGCGCCGCGGGACAGGGCCCCACCTTC.

This clone was counted a few times. The V gene is TRBV5-1, the J gene TRBJ2-7; D is tentatively TRBD1 or TRBD2 (6 bases each). This CDR3 is 14 amino acids long. V lost 0 bases to trimming and J lost 5 bases, with 12 bases between them. Germline CDR1 SGHRS, CDR2 YFSETQ. The CDR3 loop is CASSLGQEGDEQYF. Written as DNA, the CDR3 is TGCGCCAGCAGCTTGGGCCAGGAGGGGGACGAGCAGTACTTC.

The chain is built from TRBV27 and TRBJ1-2; the D gene is possibly TRBD1 (5 bases). This CDR3 has 18 amino acids. V lost 5 bases to trimming and J lost 0 bases, with 22 bases between them. Germline CDR1 MNHEY, CDR2 SMNVEV (reference sequence). The CDR3 sequence is CASSQSGRGAASNYGYTF. The CDR3 DNA reads TGTGCCAGCAGTCAATCCGGGAGGGGAGCCGCTTCTAACTATGGCTACACCTTC.

This rearrangement joins TRBV9 to TRBJ1-2; the match to TRBD1 covers 9 bases. This CDR3 spans 18 amino acids. Losses at the gene ends were 3 bases for V and 4 bases for J; bases not matched to a gene: 16. CDR1 is SGDLS and CDR2 is YYNGEE in the germline V gene. CDR3 region: CASSAVPGQGTSGYGYTF. The CDR3 DNA reads TGTGCCAGCAGCGCGGTACCGGGACAGGGTACCTCTGGCTATGGCTACACCTTC.

This clone was observed a few times. The chain employs TRBV27 and TRBJ2-4; 11 positions match TRBD2. This CDR3 has 15 amino acids. Germline CDR1 and CDR2: MNHEY and SMNVEV (reference sequence). V lost 5 bases, J lost 9 bases, and 9 bases stayed unmatched. This CDR3 reads CASSITSGGVGIQYF. Here the CDR3 DNA reads TGTGCCAGCAGTATTACTAGCGGGGGCGTTGGCATTCAGTACTTC.

The chain recombines TRBV7-9 with TRBJ1-6; D perhaps matches TRBD1 (6 bases). From germline, CDR1 is SEHNR and CDR2 FQNEAQ (reference sequence). The CDR3 consists of 15 residues. Trimming cost V 0 bases and J 11 bases, with 14 bases left between them. CDR3 residues: CASSLAGQPRAPLHF. For the CDR3, the DNA is TGTGCCAGCAGCTTAGCGGGACAACCGAGGGCACCCCTCCACTTT.

The table lists this clone with many counts. The chain has TRBV14 and TRBJ2-7; D gene ambiguous. The CDR3 has 11 amino acids. V was pared by 2 bases and J by 5 bases, with 4 bases between. CDR1 SGHDN and CDR2 FVKESK come from the germline V gene. CDR3 region: CASSQRNEQYF. CDR3 DNA: TGTGCCAGCAGCCAACGTAACGAGCAGTACTTC.

The chain carries TRBV11-3 and TRBJ2-2; 7 bases map to TRBD1. Germline assignment: CDR1 SGHNT and CDR2 YENEEA. J was trimmed by 3 bases and V by 2 bases; bases with no gene match: 9. This CDR3 spans 17 amino acids. CDR3: CASSLSRQGRDTGELFF. The CDR3 DNA sequence: TGTGCCAGCAGCTTATCCAGACAGGGCCGTGACACCGGGGAGCTGTTTTTT.

The genes are TRBV7-2 and TRBJ1-4; TRBD1 aligns across 7 bases. The CDR3 length is 12 residues. Germline V lookup: CDR1 SGHTA, CDR2 FQGNSA. The trim removed 4 bases at V and 11 bases at J, leaving 4 bases unmatched. The CDR3 here is CASSSQGQKLFF. In nucleotides, the CDR3 is TGTGCCAGCAGCTCACAGGGGCAGAAACTGTTTTTT.

The CDR3 sequence is CASGPGLAGGDEQFF. Here the CDR3 DNA reads TGTGCTAGTGGCCCGGGACTAGCGGGGGGCGATGAGCAGTTCTTC. The chain uses TRBV12-5 and TRBJ2-1, with 15 positions matching TRBD2. Trimming removed 6 bases from V and 8 bases from J; junction bases left unmatched: 5. The CDR3 spans 15 residues. Germline assignment: CDR1 LGHNT and CDR2 FRNRAP.

The chain joins TRBV30 to TRBJ2-5, with TRBD2 identical over 9 bases. This CDR3 region has 19 residues. Germline V CDR1 and CDR2: GTSNPN, SVGIG (reference sequence). V was clipped by 3 bases and J by 4 bases; unmatched bases: 21. Here the CDR3 DNA reads TGTGCCTGGAGGGGCTGGGAGCGGGGGGCGGAATCGCCTGGAGAGACCCAGTACTTC. Its protein is CAWRGWERGAESPGETQYF.

This clone was seen only a few times. In the same sample, other DNA sequences code for this CDR3. The CDR3 protein is CASSGEVEQYF. CDR3 DNA: TGTGCCAGCAGTGGAGAAGTCGAGCAGTACTTC. The chain joins TRBV2 to TRBJ2-7, with D unresolved. Trimming removed 4 bases at V and 6 bases at J, with 7 bases between. This CDR3 is 11 amino acids long. Germline loops: CDR1 SNHLY, CDR2 FYNNEI. The variable domain in full, with the rest retrieved from reference TRBV2 and TRBJ2-7, is EPEVTQTPSHQVTQMGQEVILRCVPISNHLYFYWYRQILGQKVEFLVSFYNNEISEKSEIFDDQFSVERPDGSNFTLKIRSTKLEDSAMYFCASSGEVEQYFGPGTRLTVT.

The chain links TRBV7-8 to TRBJ2-6, with D unclear. V dropped 5 bases and J dropped 0 bases, with 23 bases sitting between them. Germline CDR1 reads SGHVS; CDR2 reads FQNEAQ. This CDR3 contains 20 residues. CDR3 in amino acids: CASSPRSALLGNSGANVLTF. CDR3 coding DNA: TGTGCCAGCAGCCCCCGATCGGCCCTACTTGGGAACTCTGGGGCCAACGTCCTGACTTTC.

This clone was seen a few times. The genes are TRBV9 and TRBJ2-3; D might be TRBD2 (7 bases). V lost 4 bases to trimming and J lost 0 bases, with 15 bases between them. The CDR3 totals 16 residues. The germline gives CDR1 SGDLS, CDR2 YYNGEE. The DNA of the CDR3 is TGTGCCAGCAGCCCCCGGGCGGGGGCCAGCACAGATACGCAGTATTTT. This translates into CASSPRAGASTDTQYF.

Regarding this clone: This sample includes further DNA sequences coding for the same CDR3. The chain employs TRBV6-5 and TRBJ1-2; unclear D gene. Germline assignment: CDR1 MNHEY and CDR2 SVGAGI. This CDR3 is built from 14 residues. Trimming pared 0 bases from V and 1 base from J, leaving 6 bases between. The CDR3: CASSYSGINYGYTF. Written as DNA, the CDR3 is TGTGCCAGCAGTTACTCTGGAATTAACTATGGCTACACCTTC.

This chain uses TRBV9 with TRBJ1-2; no clear D. The germline V gene has CDR1 SGDLS and CDR2 YYNGEE. The CDR3 totals 12 residues. Trimming shortened V by 2 bases and J by 6 bases, and 8 bases separated the two germline ends. The CDR3 here is CASSVVRDGYTF. The CDR3 DNA reads as TGTGCCAGCAGCGTTGTAAGGGATGGCTACACCTTC.

This clone was counted a few times. The gene calls are TRBV9 and TRBJ2-7, with D perhaps being TRBD1 or TRBD2 (5 bases each). V was trimmed by 0 bases and J by 3 bases, leaving 10 bases between them. CDR1 is SGDLS, CDR2 YYNGEE, per germline. This CDR3 region has 14 residues. The CDR3 is CASSVGGTGYEQYF. The CDR3 nucleotides read TGTGCCAGCAGCGTAGGAGGGACGGGCTACGAGCAGTACTTC.

The genes are TRBV27 and TRBJ2-2; no firm D call. V shed 4 bases and J shed 8 bases, with 11 bases lying between them. CDR3 length equals 13 residues. Germline CDR1 MNHEY, CDR2 SMNVEV (reference sequence). In DNA form, the CDR3 reads TGTGCCAGCAGTTCGAGAATTGCTGGGGAGCTGTTTTTT. It is translated as CASSSRIAGELFF.

This sequence joins TRBV7-2 and TRBJ1-2; 7 nucleotides agree with TRBD1. This CDR3 is 14 amino acids long. Germline trimming cut 1 base from V and 4 bases from J; bases unmatched to any gene: 3. Germline values: CDR1 SGHTA, CDR2 FQGNSA. CDR3 loop: CASSLDRGAYGYTF. CDR3 bases: TGTGCCAGCAGCTTAGACAGGGGCGCCTATGGCTACACCTTC.

The V and J genes are TRBV7-2 and TRBJ2-3; TRBD1 is a possible D gene (6 bases). The CDR3 sequence is 12 residues long. Germline lookup yields CDR1 SGHTA and CDR2 FQGNSA. V was pared by 2 bases and J by 6 bases, with 6 bases between. The CDR3 DNA sequence: TGTGCCAGCAGCTTAACAGGGGATACGCAGTATTTT. Protein sequence: CASSLTGDTQYF.

The sample holds a few counts of this clone. CDR3 coding DNA: TGTGCCAGCAGCCCGACAGGGGAGGATGAAAAACTGTTTTTT. It yields the protein CASSPTGEDEKLFF. V is TRBV7-9 and J is TRBJ1-4; 8 bases map to TRBD1. This CDR3 is 14 amino acids long. Per the germline V gene, CDR1 is SEHNR and CDR2 is FQNEAQ (reference sequence). V was pared by 5 bases and J by 6 bases, with 5 bases of the junction left unmatched.

This chain connects TRBV28 to TRBJ1-2; D is perhaps TRBD1 (6 bases). CDR1 and CDR2 (germline): MDHEN, SYDVKM. Trimming pared 6 bases from V and 4 bases from J, leaving 15 bases between. This CDR3 region has 14 residues. CDR3 DNA sequence: TGTGCCAGCAGACCACAGGGAGACTCCTATGGCTACACCTTC. Translating gives CASRPQGDSYGYTF.